One and the same sample provided the 7 T cell receptor beta chains below, sequenced in a study of long-term antiretroviral therapy in people with HIV. The libraries were made with immunoSEQ v3.0 at survey level. Generated by immunoSEQ multiplex PCR, the TCRdb table keeps only in-frame clones and is missing some. This sample carries some 40,000 clones, more than 80% of them seen once, and the ten largest clones take about 5.7%. The sequenced sample was unsorted PBMCs, obtained 3.1 years after starting antiretroviral therapy. Every receptor here comes from a woman aged 45-65 years with HIV.

The chain couples TRBV18 to TRBJ2-1, with 7 bases identical to TRBD1. This CDR3 comprises 15 residues. Germline V gene sequence: CDR1 KGHSH, CDR2 LQKENI. J was trimmed by 0 bases and V by 6 bases; bases with no gene match: 5. The CDR3: CASSPGQPSYNEQFF. The CDR3 DNA sequence: TGTGCCAGCTCGCCGGGACAGCCCTCCTACAATGAGCAGTTCTTC. The whole variable domain, filled in from reference TRBV18 and TRBJ2-1, reads NAGVMQNPRHLVRRRGQEARLRCSPMKGHSHVYWYRQLPEEGLKFMVYLQKENIIDESGMPKERFSAEFPKEGPSILRIQQVVRGDSAAYFCASSPGQPSYNEQFFGPGTRLTVL.

V is TRBV15 and J is TRBJ1-6; TRBD1 is a possible D gene (5 bases). CDR1 LNHNV and CDR2 YYDKDF come from the germline V gene (reference sequence). CDR3 size: 12 residues. The V end was cut by 8 bases, the J end by 7 bases, with 9 bases between. CDR3 loop: CATAGENSPLHF. Written as DNA, the CDR3 is TGTGCCACCGCGGGGGAGAATTCACCCCTCCACTTT.

The chain is built from TRBV6-1 and TRBJ1-3; no clear D. V dropped 6 bases and J dropped 3 bases, with 9 bases sitting between them. Germline loops: CDR1 MNHNS, CDR2 SASEGT. There are 13 residues in the CDR3. The CDR3 nucleotides are TGTGCCAGCAGCAAGGAACGTGGAAACACCATATATTTT. Its protein product is CASSKERGNTIYF.

V gene TRBV11-2 combines with J gene TRBJ2-7; TRBD2 agrees at 7 bases. The CDR3 runs 14 residues. Germline CDR1 SGHAT, CDR2 FQNNGV. Trimming took 3 bases from V and 4 from J; bases not matched to a gene: 6. CDR3 amino acids: CASSLGQGGYEQYF. The CDR3, as DNA: TGTGCCAGCAGCTTGGGCCAGGGAGGGTACGAGCAGTACTTC. The whole variable domain, filled in from reference TRBV11-2 and TRBJ2-7, reads EAGVAQSPRYKIIEKRQSVAFWCNPISGHATLYWYQQILGQGPKLLIQFQNNGVVDDSQLPKDRFSAERLKGVDSTLKIQPAKLEDSAVYLCASSLGQGGYEQYFGPGTRLTVT.

This chain links TRBV4-2 with TRBJ1-3; D uncertain. V lost 0 bases to trimming and J lost 0 bases, with 12 bases between them. Germline-derived CDR1 and CDR2 are LGHNA and YNFKEQ. The CDR3 is 17 residues long. The CDR3 protein is CASSQDLSANSGNTIYF. CDR3 bases: TGTGCCAGCAGCCAAGATCTTTCAGCTAACTCTGGAAACACCATATATTTT.

This clone has more than one count but fewer than ten. The rearrangement joins TRBV28 to TRBJ1-6; D is possibly TRBD1 (6 bases). Germline V gene lookup returns CDR1 MDHEN and CDR2 SYDVKM. The CDR3 is made up of 16 amino acids. V lost 6 bases and J lost 7, with 19 bases in between. The CDR3 DNA sequence: TGTGCCAGCAGCTTCTCGGGACACCGGGTGAATTCACCCCTCCACTTT. It specifies CASSFSGHRVNSPLHF. The full variable domain, rest sourced from reference TRBV28 and TRBJ1-6, is DVKVTQSSRYLVKRTGEKVFLECVQDMDHENMFWYRQDPGLGLRLIYFSYDVKMKEKGDIPEGYSVSREKKERFSLILESASTNQTSMYLCASSFSGHRVNSPLHFGNGTRLTVT.

This clone appeared once. The gene calls are TRBV5-1 and TRBJ1-5; weak D call: TRBD1 (5 bases). The germline V gene has CDR1 SGHRS and CDR2 YFSETQ. This CDR3 has 16 residues. The V gene lost 4 bases and the J gene lost 5 bases, with 19 bases spanning the gap. In DNA form, the CDR3 reads TGCGCCAGCAGCGCCGTGCCGACCATGGGGGATCAGCCCCAGCATTTT. Protein sequence: CASSAVPTMGDQPQHF. Full variable domain (missing parts from reference TRBV5-1 and TRBJ1-5): KAGVTQTPRYLIKTRGQQVTLSCSPISGHRSVSWYQQTPGQGLQFLFEYFSETQRNKGNFPGRFSGRQFSNSRSEMNVSTLELGDSALYLCASSAVPTMGDQPQHFGDGTRLSIL.